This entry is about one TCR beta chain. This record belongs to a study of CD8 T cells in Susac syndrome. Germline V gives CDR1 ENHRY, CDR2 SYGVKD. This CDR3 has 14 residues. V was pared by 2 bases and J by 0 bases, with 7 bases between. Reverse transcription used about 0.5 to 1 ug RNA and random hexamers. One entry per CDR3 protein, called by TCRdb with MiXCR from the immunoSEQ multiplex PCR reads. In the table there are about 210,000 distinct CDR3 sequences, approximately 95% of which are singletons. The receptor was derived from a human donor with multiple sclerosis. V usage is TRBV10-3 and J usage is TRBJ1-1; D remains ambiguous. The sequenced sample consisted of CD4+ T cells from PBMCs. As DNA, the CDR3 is TGTGCCATCAGTGAGGGGCGGATGAACACTGAAGCTTTCTTT. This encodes CAISEGRMNTEAFF.